These 18 T cell receptor beta chains originate from one sample sequenced in a study of cytomegalovirus exposure and HLA in healthy donors. The study ran its PCR with 60 Vbeta and 13 Jbeta primers. Assay used: immunoSEQ multiplex PCR; TCRdb lists only in-frame clones, some missing. The sample records approximately 140,000 clones, around 79% being singletons. The sequencing input was PBMCs. All receptors come from a male donor in good health and CMV-seronegative.

The chain carries TRBV6-1 and TRBJ1-6, with 10 bases identical to TRBD1. Germline V gene lookup returns CDR1 MNHNS and CDR2 SASEGT. After removal of 7 bases from V and 10 bases from J, the junction contained 7 bases not matched to a gene. The CDR3 runs 14 residues. The CDR3 DNA reads as TGTGCCAGCAATTCCGGGACAGGGGACTCACCCCTCCACTTT. It encodes CASNSGTGDSPLHF.

The chain employs TRBV7-2 and TRBJ2-4; D not certain. Germline V gene data show CDR1 as SGHTA and CDR2 as FQGNSA. V lost 2 bases and J lost 5, with 7 bases in between. CDR3 size: 13 residues. The CDR3: CASSLSRENIQYF. CDR3 in DNA: TGTGCCAGCAGCTTATCCCGGGAAAACATTCAGTACTTC.

The chain carries TRBV5-1 and TRBJ1-6; D unresolved. From germline, CDR1 is SGHRS and CDR2 YFSETQ. Trimming removed 1 base at V and 5 bases at J, with 10 bases between. The CDR3 has 15 residues. Written as DNA, the CDR3 is TGCGCCAGCAGCTTGTTACAGTCAAATAATTCACCCCTCCACTTT. Protein product: CASSLLQSNNSPLHF.

The chain links TRBV5-5 to TRBJ1-5, with TRBD1 matching 7 bases. Germline-derived CDR1 and CDR2 are SGHKS and YYEKEE (reference sequence). Trimming took 5 bases from V and 5 from J; bases not matched to a gene: 19. The CDR3 consists of 18 residues. The CDR3 DNA sequence: TGTGCCAGCAGATCGGGGTTCGCGACACAGGGGTTCCATCAGCCCCAGCATTTT. Translating it yields CASRSGFATQGFHQPQHF.

The V and J genes are TRBV20-1 and TRBJ2-7, with 8 bases that match TRBD2. The CDR3 extends over 11 amino acids. Germline lookup yields CDR1 DFQATT and CDR2 SNEGSKA (reference sequence). The J segment lost 4 bases and the V segment lost 6 bases, leaving 2 bases of the junction unmatched. This CDR3 is CSAASGYEQYF. The CDR3 nucleotides are TGCAGTGCGGCTAGCGGGTACGAGCAGTACTTC.

The rearrangement joins TRBV19 to TRBJ2-1; D unclear. CDR1 LNHDA and CDR2 SQIVND come from the germline V gene (reference sequence). Trimming removed 1 base from V and 4 bases from J, with 8 bases in between. The CDR3 runs 14 residues. The CDR3 region is CASSIGLLYNEQFF. The CDR3 DNA sequence: TGTGCCAGTAGTATAGGTCTATTATACAATGAGCAGTTCTTC.

This chain uses TRBV6-1 with TRBJ1-2; D is unclear. The CDR3 is made up of 15 amino acids. Germline V gene lookup returns CDR1 MNHNS and CDR2 SASEGT. V was trimmed by 2 bases and J by 7 bases, leaving 17 bases between them. Here the CDR3 reads CASSESGSGSGGYTF. The CDR3 nucleotides are TGTGCCAGCAGTGAATCCGGCTCGGGAAGCGGTGGCTACACCTTC.

This chain links TRBV7-9 with TRBJ1-1; D gene ambiguous. Germline CDR1 is SEHNR and CDR2 is FQNEAQ (reference sequence). V was trimmed by 4 bases and J by 2 bases, leaving 8 bases between them. The CDR3 is 13 amino acids. This CDR3 reads CASSSSVNTEAFF. The DNA of the CDR3 is TGTGCCAGCAGCTCTAGTGTAAACACTGAAGCTTTCTTT. The variable domain in full, with the rest retrieved from reference TRBV7-9 and TRBJ1-1, is DTGVSQNPRHKITKRGQNVTFRCDPISEHNRLYWYRQTLGQGPEFLTYFQNEAQLEKSRLLSDRFSAERPKGSFSTLEIQRTEQGDSAMYLCASSSSVNTEAFFGQGTRLTVV.

The chain couples TRBV6-6 to TRBJ2-3, with 8 bases aligning to TRBD2. The ends lost 6 bases at V and 0 bases at J; junction bases unmatched: 5. The CDR3 consists of 15 residues. Germline CDR1 is MNHNY and CDR2 is SVGAGI (reference sequence). The CDR3 bases are TGTGCCAGCAGCCTAGCGGGCGGAAGCACAGATACGCAGTATTTT. Encoded protein: CASSLAGGSTDTQYF.

The V and J genes are TRBV7-2 and TRBJ1-2; no definite D call. The CDR3 is 15 residues long. CDR1 is SGHTA and CDR2 is FQGNSA in the germline V gene. Between the trimmed V and J ends, which lost 1 base and 0 bases, there was a span of 9 bases. The CDR3 loop is CASSLDAGSNYGYTF. The DNA for the CDR3 is TGTGCCAGCAGCTTAGACGCAGGATCTAACTATGGCTACACCTTC.

V usage is TRBV6-6 and J usage is TRBJ1-5; 8 positions match TRBD1. Losses at the gene ends were 5 bases for V and 4 bases for J; bases not matched to a gene: 7. This CDR3 is built from 15 residues. Germline V gives CDR1 MNHNY, CDR2 SVGAGI (reference sequence). The CDR3 DNA is TGTGCCAGCAGTCCCCGGACAGGGAATAATCAGCCCCAGCATTTT. It codes for CASSPRTGNNQPQHF.

As concerns this clone: This CDR3 is also generated by other DNA sequences in the sample. The rearrangement joins TRBV7-9 to TRBJ2-5; 9 bases line up with TRBD1. Germline V lookup: CDR1 SEHNR, CDR2 FQNEAQ (reference sequence). The CDR3 loop spans 14 amino acids. V lost 5 bases to trimming and J lost 4 bases; unmatched junction nucleotides: 5. The CDR3 loop is CASSRIQGAETQYF. The CDR3 nucleotides are TGTGCCAGCAGCCGCATACAGGGGGCAGAGACCCAGTACTTC.

This clone was detected only once. The V and J genes are TRBV4-1 and TRBJ2-5, with D tentatively TRBD1 (7 bases). The J call is uncertain, as TRBJ2-7 better fits the DNA end. The CDR3 has 13 residues. CDR1 is MGHRA and CDR2 is YSYEKL in the germline V gene. CDR3 sequence: CASAAGQTYEQYF. DNA of the CDR3: TGCGCCAGCGCTGCGGGACAGACATACGAGCAGTACTTC.

The chain recombines TRBV21-1 with TRBJ1-1. TRBV21-1 is reported as a pseudogene. The CDR3 spans 14 residues. CDR3 loop: CASSKRLRDTEAFF. CDR3 sequence (DNA): TGTGCCAGCAGCAAACGGCTCCGGGACACTGAAGCTTTCTTT.

As regards this clone: The junction differs from germline at one of its ends, possibly a read error. The V gene is TRBV7-7, the J gene TRBJ2-2, with D possibly TRBD2 on 5 matching bases. The CDR3 runs 16 residues. Germline CDR1 reads SSHAT; CDR2 reads FNYEAQ (reference sequence). The CDR3 loop is CASSPGQAVNTGELFF. The CDR3 nucleotides read TGTGCTAGCAGCCCTGGCCAAGCGGTGAACACCGGGGAGCTGTTTTTT.

CDR3: CASSYSDGYNEQFF. CDR3 nucleotides: TGTGCCAGCAGCTATAGCGACGGCTACAATGAGCAGTTCTTC. J is TRBJ2-1 and V is TRBV5-4; TRBD2 is a possible D gene (5 bases). With 3 bases removed from V and 3 bases from J, the gap between germline ends came to 10 bases. The CDR3 runs 14 residues. CDR1 SGHNT and CDR2 YYREEE come from the germline V gene (reference sequence).

The V gene is TRBV2, the J gene TRBJ2-7, with 9 nucleotides matching TRBD1. Germline V lookup: CDR1 SNHLY, CDR2 FYNNEI. The CDR3 has 14 residues. The J segment lost 4 bases and the V segment lost 7 bases, leaving 8 bases of the junction unmatched. The CDR3 loop reads CASNPTGGLYEQYF. CDR3 DNA sequence: TGTGCCAGCAATCCCACAGGGGGCCTTTACGAGCAGTACTTC.

The J gene is TRBJ2-7, the V gene TRBV29-1; 12 bases agree with TRBD2. From germline, CDR1 is SQVTM and CDR2 ANQGSEA. The CDR3 contains 14 residues. Unmatched junction bases numbered 9, after V lost 6 bases and J lost 6 bases. In nucleotides, the CDR3 is TGCAGCGTGAGTAGGACTAGCGGGAATTCCGAGCAGTACTTC. It translates to CSVSRTSGNSEQYF.